One sample yielded the 20 T cell receptor beta chains listed below, sequenced in a study of T cells in Graves' hyperthyroidism and ophthalmopathy. Amplified TCR beta CDR3 regions derived from RNA transcripts. The HTBI primer set was used in a first-round RT-PCR of the TCR CDR3. TCRdb ran MiXCR on the multiplex PCR reads and lists one entry per CDR3 protein. The sample has some 650,000 distinct CDR3 sequences; 16% are singletons. Sequenced input: blood. Every receptor here comes from a woman between 35 and 50 years old with Graves' ophthalmopathy.

The chain is built from TRBV12-3 or TRBV12-4 and TRBJ2-2; tentative D call: TRBD2 (5 bases). With 6 bases removed from V and 1 base from J, the gap between germline ends came to 18 bases. The CDR3 extends over 17 amino acids. CDR3 DNA: TGTGCCAGCAGCCATAAGAGGGAAACAATGAACACCGGGGAGCTGTTTTTT. Translated: CASSHKRETMNTGELFF.

This clonotype has just one count. The CDR3 DNA follows: TGTGCCAGCTCACAAACAGGGGGCCAAGAGACCCAGTACTTC. Translation gives CASSQTGGQETQYF. This chain connects TRBV18 to TRBJ2-5, with 8 bases aligning to TRBD1. Germline V gene data show CDR1 as KGHSH and CDR2 as LQKENI. This CDR3 comprises 14 residues. The V and J ends lost 4 bases and 1 base, in that order; junction bases with no gene match: 2.

This clonotype was seen at least ten times. V is TRBV11-2 and J is TRBJ1-1, with D possibly TRBD1 on 5 matching bases. This CDR3 is built from 12 residues. Trimming shortened V by 8 bases and J by 6 bases, and 13 bases separated the two germline ends. The germline CDR1 and CDR2 sequences are SGHAT and FQNNGV. DNA of the CDR3: TGTGCCAGCTCCAAGTGGGGGGCTGAAGCTTTCTTT. It translates to CASSKWGAEAFF.

This clonotype was detected a few times. The CDR3 coding sequence is TGCAGTGCTAGAGGGGGCGGTCGGCTAGCGGGACTCTACGAGCAGTACTTC. It yields the protein CSARGGGRLAGLYEQYF. The rearrangement joins TRBV20-1 to TRBJ2-7; 9 nucleotides line up with TRBD2. The CDR3 has 17 amino acids. The V gene's germline CDR1 is DFQATT and CDR2 SNEGSKA (reference sequence). V trimming: 1 base; J trimming: 3 bases; junction bases outside the gene matches: 13.

The V gene is TRBV27, the J gene TRBJ2-3; D assignment may be TRBD1 or TRBD2 (5 bases each). The CDR3 spans 15 residues. V dropped 6 bases and J dropped 5 bases, with 18 bases sitting between them. CDR1 is MNHEY, CDR2 SMNVEV, per germline (reference sequence). The CDR3 spells CASRTAGTPLDTQYF. CDR3 coding DNA: TGTGCCAGCAGAACGGCCGGGACCCCCTTAGATACGCAGTATTTT.

This rearrangement joins TRBV6-1 to TRBJ2-1; 9 positions agree with TRBD2. The CDR3 has 15 residues. The junction had 8 bases not matched to a gene; V was cut back by 4 bases and J by 7 bases. From germline, CDR1 is MNHNS and CDR2 SASEGT. The CDR3 here is CASSGAGGIRNEQFF. CDR3 nucleotides: TGTGCCAGCAGTGGGGCGGGGGGGATCAGAAATGAGCAGTTCTTC.

This clonotype was counted at least ten times. The CDR3 loop is CASSKRDRGRGANVLTF. CDR3 in DNA: TGTGCCAGCAGTAAACGGGACAGGGGGCGTGGGGCCAACGTCCTGACTTTC. The J gene is TRBJ2-6, the V gene TRBV27; 12 positions match TRBD1. Germline-derived CDR1 and CDR2 are MNHEY and SMNVEV (reference sequence). CDR3 length: 17 amino acids. The V and J ends lost 5 bases and 3 bases, in that order; junction bases with no gene match: 5. Full variable domain (missing parts from reference TRBV27 and TRBJ2-6): EAQVTQNPRYLITVTGKKLTVTCSQNMNHEYMSWYRQDPGLGLRQIYYSMNVEVTDKGDVPEGYKVSRKEKRNFPLILESPSPNQTSLYFCASSKRDRGRGANVLTFGAGSRLTVL.

Note on this clonotype: This could be a read error, since a much larger clone is one nucleotide away. The chain recombines TRBV12-5 with TRBJ2-1, with a weak D call TRBD1 (6 bases). Germline CDR1 and CDR2: LGHNT and FRNRAP. The CDR3 is 15 amino acids. Trimming shortened V by 10 bases and J by 0 bases, and 16 bases separated the two germline ends. The CDR3 nucleotides are TGTGCTACTGGGTCGGGACATAGCTCCTACAATGAGCAGTTCTTC. Translated, it gives CATGSGHSSYNEQFF. Supplemented by reference TRBV12-5 and TRBJ2-1, the full variable domain reads DARVTQTPRHKVTEMGQEVTMRCQPILGHNTVFWYRQTMMQGLELLAYFRNRAPLDDSGMPKDRFSAEMPDATLATLKIQPSEPRDSAVYFCATGSGHSSYNEQFFGPGTRLTVL.

This chain's CDR3 is CSALLNQPQHF. In nucleotides, the CDR3 is TGCAGCGCGCTTCTCAATCAGCCCCAGCATTTT. The V gene is TRBV29-1, the J gene TRBJ1-5; unclear D gene. V gave up 7 bases and J gave up 3 bases, with 7 bases separating them. CDR3 length: 11 amino acids. Germline lookup yields CDR1 SQVTM and CDR2 ANQGSEA.

There are many counts of this clonotype. The chain links TRBV28 to TRBJ2-5; 7 bases align to TRBD2. Germline V lookup: CDR1 MDHEN, CDR2 SYDVKM. Trimming took 6 bases from V and 7 from J; bases not matched to a gene: 8. This CDR3 region has 13 residues. In nucleotides, the CDR3 is TGTGCCAGCAGCCCCACTAGCGTTGGGACCCAGTACTTC. Translating it yields CASSPTSVGTQYF.

This clonotype appeared a few times. The gene calls are TRBV5-6 and TRBJ1-5, with D hard to call. The CDR3 has 15 residues. Trimming cost V 0 bases and J 7 bases, with 14 bases left between them. From germline, CDR1 is SGHDT and CDR2 YYEEEE. Here the CDR3 reads CASSLGAGGIQPQHF. CDR3 bases: TGTGCCAGCAGCTTGGGGGCGGGAGGGATCCAGCCCCAGCATTTT.

This clonotype was detected ten times or more. The chain joins TRBV2 to TRBJ2-4, with D maybe TRBD2 (5 bases). Germline V lookup: CDR1 SNHLY, CDR2 FYNNEI. This CDR3 comprises 15 residues. V shed 5 bases and J shed 4 bases, with 15 bases lying between them. The CDR3 coding sequence is TGTGCCAGCAGTCGCGGTATATCGGGGAAAAACATTCAGTACTTC. Its protein product is CASSRGISGKNIQYF.

The CDR3 nucleotides read TGCAGTGCTAGTTCCAGGGCACACCGCGGGAGCTCGGGGGAGCAGTACTTC. Its protein product is CSASSRAHRGSSGEQYF. The V call is TRBV20-1, the J call TRBJ2-7, with 7 bases that match TRBD2. V lost 3 bases, J lost 7 bases, and 21 bases stayed unmatched. Germline CDR1 reads DFQATT; CDR2 reads SNEGSKA (reference sequence). The CDR3 has 17 amino acids.

This clonotype was recorded at least ten times. The chain combines TRBV2 with TRBJ2-1; D perhaps matches TRBD2 (6 bases). The CDR3 runs to 16 residues. V lost 2 bases to trimming and J lost 5 bases, with 16 bases between them. Looked up from germline, CDR1 is SNHLY and CDR2 is FYNNEI. The CDR3 nucleotides are TGTGCCAGCAGTGAACTTGCGGGATCGCCCAACAATGAGCAGTTCTTC. Translating gives CASSELAGSPNNEQFF.

This clonotype showed up many times. This rearrangement joins TRBV7-2 to TRBJ1-2; D is ambiguous. Trimming removed 1 base from V and 9 bases from J, with 12 bases in between. The CDR3 is made up of 13 amino acids. Germline V gene sequence: CDR1 SGHTA, CDR2 FQGNSA. In DNA form, the CDR3 reads TGTGCCAGCAGCTTAGTAACCACAGATAGCTACACCTTC. Its protein is CASSLVTTDSYTF.

The V gene is TRBV5-1, the J gene TRBJ2-7; 10 nucleotides match TRBD2. Germline V gene lookup returns CDR1 SGHRS and CDR2 YFSETQ. The CDR3 is 13 amino acids. Unmatched junction bases numbered 5, after V lost 5 bases and J lost 6 bases. CDR3 in DNA: TGCGCCAGCAGGGCTAGCGGGAGTCGCGAGCAGTACTTC. It encodes CASRASGSREQYF. The full variable domain, in which reference TRBV5-1 and TRBJ2-7 provide the parts outside the CDR3, is KAGVTQTPRYLIKTRGQQVTLSCSPISGHRSVSWYQQTPGQGLQFLFEYFSETQRNKGNFPGRFSGRQFSNSRSEMNVSTLELGDSALYLCASRASGSREQYFGPGTRLTVT.

This clonotype has only a few counts. This rearrangement joins TRBV10-3 to TRBJ2-2, with TRBD2 matching over 10 bases. From germline, CDR1 is ENHRY and CDR2 SYGVKD. The CDR3 contains 14 residues. The J segment lost 5 bases and the V segment lost 6 bases, leaving 3 bases of the junction unmatched. The CDR3 loop is CAIRAGGPTGELFF. CDR3 bases: TGTGCCATCAGAGCGGGGGGGCCGACCGGGGAGCTGTTTTTT.

This clonotype was detected ten times or more. V and J are TRBV12-3 or TRBV12-4 and TRBJ1-3; D gene ambiguous. V was clipped by 2 bases and J by 4 bases, with 12 bases between them. The CDR3 extends over 15 amino acids. In DNA form, the CDR3 reads TGTGCCAGCAGTTTATCTCCCCGGCGAGGAAACACCATATATTTT. This encodes CASSLSPRRGNTIYF.

This clonotype was counted a few times. V and J are TRBV6-1 and TRBJ2-5; the match to TRBD2 covers 7 bases. The germline gives CDR1 MNHNS, CDR2 SASEGT. The CDR3 is 16 amino acids. With V trimmed by 5 bases and J by 4 bases, 13 bases remained unmatched. The CDR3 spells CASSKEDGGGGETQYF. Written as DNA, the CDR3 is TGTGCCAGCAGTAAAGAAGATGGGGGGGGAGGAGAGACCCAGTACTTC.

The chain carries TRBV10-1 and TRBJ2-1; 7 bases line up with TRBD1. Germline trimming cut 7 bases from V and 0 bases from J; bases unmatched to any gene: 9. Germline values: CDR1 WNHNN, CDR2 SYGVQD (reference sequence). This CDR3 region has 16 residues. The chain's CDR3 is CASTHQTGSSYNEQFF. The CDR3 DNA reads as TGCGCCAGCACGCATCAGACAGGGTCCTCCTACAATGAGCAGTTCTTC.